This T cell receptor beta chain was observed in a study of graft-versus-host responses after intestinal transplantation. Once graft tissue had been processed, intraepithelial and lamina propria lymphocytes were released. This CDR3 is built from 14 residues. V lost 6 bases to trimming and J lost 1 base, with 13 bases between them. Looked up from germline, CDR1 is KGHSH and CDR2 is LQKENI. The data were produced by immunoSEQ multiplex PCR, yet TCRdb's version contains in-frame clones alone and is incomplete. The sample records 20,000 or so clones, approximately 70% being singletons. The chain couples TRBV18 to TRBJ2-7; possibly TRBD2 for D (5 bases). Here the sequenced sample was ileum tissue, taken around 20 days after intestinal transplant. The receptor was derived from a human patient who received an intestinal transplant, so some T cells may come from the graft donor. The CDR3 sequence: CASSSGSYSYEQYF. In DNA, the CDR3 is TGTGCCAGCTCCTCGGGGTCATATTCCTACGAGCAGTACTTC.